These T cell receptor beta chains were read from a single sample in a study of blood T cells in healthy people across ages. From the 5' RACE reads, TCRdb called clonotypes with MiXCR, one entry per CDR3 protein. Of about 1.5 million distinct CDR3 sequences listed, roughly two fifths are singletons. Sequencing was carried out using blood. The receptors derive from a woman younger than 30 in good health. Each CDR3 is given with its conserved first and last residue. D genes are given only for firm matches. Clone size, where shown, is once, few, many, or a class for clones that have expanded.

CASSFPPRTGTYEQYF TGTGCCAGCAGTTTCCCTCCACGGACAGGGACCTACGAGCAGTACTTC TRBV28 TRBD1 TRBJ2-7 .
CASSREWTNSYEQYF TGCGCCAGCAGCCGAGAGTGGACAAACTCCTACGAGCAGTACTTC TRBV4-3 . TRBJ2-7 .
CATSDASGGTYNEQYF TGTGCCACCAGTGATGCTAGCGGGGGAACCTACAATGAGCAGTACTTC TRBV24-1 TRBD2 TRBJ2-7 .
CSALGLAGVSSYEQYF TGCAGTGCCCTGGGACTAGCGGGCGTAAGCTCCTACGAGCAGTACTTC TRBV20-1 TRBD2 TRBJ2-7 .
CASSLGTLHSPLHF TGTGCCAGCAGCCTCGGGACTCTACATTCACCCCTCCACTTT TRBV3-1 . TRBJ1-6 few
CASSQDLIGPGNTIYF TGTGCCAGCAGCCAAGATCTAATAGGCCCTGGAAACACCATATATTTT TRBV4-2 . TRBJ1-3 few
CASSPLGQVGTDTQYF TGTGCCAGCAGTCCCCTAGGACAGGTGGGCACAGATACGCAGTATTTT TRBV25-1 TRBD1 TRBJ2-3 many
CASSQGARTDTDTQYF TGTGCCAGCAGCCAAGGGGCTCGGACAGACACAGATACGCAGTATTTT TRBV4-2 . TRBJ2-3 .
CATSTTGGRVSYNEQYF TGTGCCACCAGCACAACCGGCGGCAGGGTCTCCTACAATGAGCAGTACTTC TRBV24-1 . TRBJ2-7 .
CASSFADGDEQYF TGTGCCAGCAGCTTCGCCGATGGGGACGAGCAGTACTTC TRBV7-9 . TRBJ2-7 .
CASSLGLDTYNEQFF TGTGCCAGCAGCTTAGGCCTAGACACCTACAATGAGCAGTTCTTC TRBV7-2 . TRBJ2-1 .
CASRGPPMVTDTQYF TGTGCCAGCAGGGGTCCCCCCATGGTCACAGATACGCAGTATTTT TRBV7-8 . TRBJ2-3 .
CSVGGRRAEAFF TGCAGCGTGGGAGGTCGTAGAGCTGAAGCTTTCTTT TRBV29-1 . TRBJ1-1 .
CALGLQAYNEQFF TGTGCCCTAGGGTTACAAGCCTACAATGAGCAGTTCTTC TRBV7-2 . TRBJ2-1 .
CASSLSTILDSLSYEQYF TGCGCCAGCAGCCTCTCGACCATACTAGACAGCCTCTCCTACGAGCAGTACTTC TRBV4-3 . TRBJ2-7 many
CASSFGGPSTTDTQYF TGTGCCAGCAGCTTTGGGGGCCCCTCAACCACAGATACGCAGTATTTT TRBV7-8 . TRBJ2-3 .
CSPQGSNTGNTEAFF TGCAGTCCACAAGGGAGTAACACGGGGAACACTGAAGCTTTCTTT TRBV20-1 . TRBJ1-1 .
CASSLRDGPYEKLFF TGTGCCAGCAGTTTAAGGGACGGTCCTTATGAAAAACTGTTTTTT TRBV12-3/TRBV12-4 . TRBJ1-4 few
CASRALGHTPYNEQFF TGTGCCAGCAGAGCACTAGGACACACGCCTTACAATGAGCAGTTCTTC TRBV6-2/TRBV6-3 . TRBJ2-1 few
CASSVNSHSYEQYF TGTGCCAGCAGCGTAAACAGTCACTCCTACGAGCAGTACTTC TRBV9 . TRBJ2-7 .
CASSRRLAGSYNEQFF TGTGCCAGCAGCCGACGACTAGCGGGATCCTACAATGAGCAGTTCTTC TRBV7-2 TRBD2 TRBJ2-1 few
CASSAGLAIQETQYF TGTGCCAGCAGCGCGGGACTAGCAATCCAAGAGACCCAGTACTTC TRBV9 TRBD2 TRBJ2-5 .
CAIRDGGAGNQPQHF TGTGCCATTCGAGACGGGGGGGCTGGCAATCAGCCCCAGCATTTT TRBV10-3 . TRBJ1-5 once
CASSYGARDQPQHF TGTGCCAGCAGTTACGGGGCACGGGATCAGCCCCAGCATTTT TRBV6-6 . TRBJ1-5 few
CASSQTVRINYGYTF TGTGCCAGCAGCCAGACAGTTCGAATTAACTATGGCTACACCTTC TRBV3-1 . TRBJ1-2 few
CAISKLGGSETDTQYF TGTGCCATCAGTAAACTAGGGGGCTCTGAGACAGATACGCAGTATTTT TRBV10-3 TRBD1 TRBJ2-3 .
CASGLGSGGTHNEQFF TGTGCTAGTGGGTTGGGAAGCGGGGGGACACACAATGAGCAGTTCTTC TRBV12-5 TRBD2 TRBJ2-1 .
CASSSSTGYNQPQHF TGTGCCAGCTCATCATCAACAGGGTATAATCAGCCCCAGCATTTT TRBV18 . TRBJ1-5 few
CASSLLGLAGASEQYF TGTGCCAGCAGCCTACTGGGCCTAGCGGGAGCGAGTGAGCAGTACTTC TRBV7-2 TRBD2 TRBJ2-5 .
CASSYGAGGFQETQYF TGTGCCAGCAGTTACGGTGCGGGGGGATTTCAAGAGACCCAGTACTTC TRBV6-2/TRBV6-3 TRBD2 TRBJ2-5 .
CASSYLGGLYQPQHF TGTGCCAGCAGTTACCTCGGGGGGTTGTATCAGCCCCAGCATTTT TRBV6-2/TRBV6-3 . TRBJ1-5 few
CASTPSRAIGNTIYF TGTGCCAGCACTCCGAGCAGGGCCATAGGAAACACCATATATTTT TRBV12-3/TRBV12-4 . TRBJ1-3 .
CASRTGQVTYEQYF TGTGCCAGCAGAACGGGACAGGTGACCTACGAGCAGTACTTC TRBV6-5 TRBD1 TRBJ2-7 many
CASSQEDIHISTDTQYF TGTGCCAGCAGCCAAGAAGATATCCACATAAGCACAGATACGCAGTATTTT TRBV4-2 . TRBJ2-3 .
CASSPIRGNGYNEQFF TGTGCCAGCAGCCCGATCAGGGGAAACGGTTACAATGAGCAGTTCTTC TRBV11-2 . TRBJ2-1 .
CASSFHATDTQYF TGTGCCAGCAGCTTTCATGCCACAGATACGCAGTATTTT TRBV7-8 . TRBJ2-3 many
CAGSSTGGNEQFF TGTGCCGGCAGTTCGACAGGGGGCAATGAGCAGTTCTTC TRBV6-5 TRBD1 TRBJ2-1 .
CSAGRGGRNEQFF TGCAGTGCCGGACGGGGAGGTAGGAATGAGCAGTTCTTC TRBV20-1 . TRBJ2-1 .
CASTDSGRNEQFF TGCGCCAGCACAGATAGCGGGAGGAATGAGCAGTTCTTC TRBV5-1 TRBD2 TRBJ2-1 .
CASRRYSADEQFF TGCGCCAGCAGGAGATATTCAGCTGATGAGCAGTTCTTC TRBV10-2 . TRBJ2-1 few
CASTPKPGHTEAFF TGTGCCAGCACCCCTAAGCCGGGACACACTGAAGCTTTCTTT TRBV7-3 . TRBJ1-1 few
CASSQWRGDRDTQYF TGCGCCAGCAGCCAATGGCGGGGGGACCGGGATACGCAGTATTTT TRBV4-1 TRBD2 TRBJ2-3 .
CASSQGMQVTDTQYF TGTGCCAGCTCCCAAGGGATGCAAGTCACAGATACGCAGTATTTT TRBV27 . TRBJ2-3 few
CASSLATGQETQYF TGCGCCAGCAGCTTGGCGACAGGTCAAGAGACCCAGTACTTC TRBV5-1 . TRBJ2-5 .
CASSYGRQNEKLFF TGTGCCAGCAGTTACGGTCGACAGAATGAAAAACTGTTTTTT TRBV6-6 . TRBJ1-4 .
CASSPGRGDEQYF TGTGCCAGCAGTCCCGGTAGGGGCGACGAGCAGTACTTC TRBV14 . TRBJ2-7 .
CASSALGTVADTQYF TGTGCCAGCAGTGCTTTGGGGACAGTTGCAGATACGCAGTATTTT TRBV6-4 TRBD1 TRBJ2-3 .
CASSFISNLRNYGYTF TGTGCCAGCAGCTTTATTTCGAACCTTCGTAACTATGGCTACACCTTC TRBV7-2 . TRBJ1-2 .
CASSQVGGQGNTEAFF TGCGCCAGCAGCCAAGTGGGGGGACAGGGGAACACTGAAGCTTTCTTT TRBV4-1 TRBD1 TRBJ1-1 .
CASGLRLAVTSYNEQFF TGTGCTAGTGGTTTGAGACTAGCGGTTACCTCCTACAATGAGCAGTTCTTC TRBV12-5 TRBD2 TRBJ2-1 many
CASSASTGGNYNEQFF TGTGCCAGCAGTGCCTCTACCGGGGGGAACTACAATGAGCAGTTCTTC TRBV27 TRBD2 TRBJ2-1 .